A selection of T cell receptor beta chains follows, all from one sample in a study of response to subunit inactivated influenza vaccine. TCRdb used MiXCR to reprocess the RT-PCR reads, holding one entry per CDR3 protein. Among about 620,000 distinct CDR3 sequences listed, roughly 10% were seen once. The source was PBMCs from blood, collected on the day of vaccination. The receptors here all came from a man in his fifties or sixties who received an inactivated influenza vaccine. The conserved cysteine and the conserved F or W are not part of the CDR3 here. The D gene is left open where the match is weak.

v_call: TRBV23-1
cdr3_length: 12
j_call: TRBJ2-5
d_call: TRBD1
cdr3_aa: ATYDRDRQETQY

v_call: TRBV5-1
cdr3_length: 13
j_call: TRBJ2-1
d_call: TRBD2
cdr3_aa: ASSLAVAGYNEQF

v_call: TRBV20-1
cdr3_length: 11
j_call: TRBJ2-7
d_call: TRBD1
cdr3_aa: SARDPGGYEQY

v_call: TRBV6-5
cdr3_length: 15
j_call: TRBJ2-3
d_call: TRBD2
cdr3_aa: ASSYSSSGRGTDTQY

v_call: TRBV5-5
cdr3_length: 13
j_call: TRBJ2-2
d_call: NA
cdr3_aa: ASSFTGFDTGELF

v_call: TRBV11-2
cdr3_length: 14
j_call: TRBJ2-1
d_call: NA
cdr3_aa: ASSANRDFTYNEQF

v_call: TRBV7-9
cdr3_length: 13
j_call: TRBJ2-1
d_call: NA
cdr3_aa: ASSLITRRDNEQF

v_call: TRBV5-1
cdr3_length: 11
j_call: TRBJ2-2
d_call: NA
cdr3_aa: ASSLEESEELF

v_call: TRBV5-1
cdr3_length: 13
j_call: TRBJ2-1
d_call: NA
cdr3_aa: ASSPTSGYYNEQF

v_call: TRBV3-1
cdr3_length: 12
j_call: TRBJ2-2
d_call: NA
cdr3_aa: ASSQVAGPGELF

v_call: TRBV12-3/TRBV12-4
cdr3_length: 9
j_call: TRBJ2-1
d_call: NA
cdr3_aa: ASTLGNEQF

v_call: TRBV28
cdr3_length: 13
j_call: TRBJ2-7
d_call: TRBD2
cdr3_aa: ASSSGLAGGRRQY

v_call: TRBV20-1
cdr3_length: 11
j_call: TRBJ2-7
d_call: NA
cdr3_aa: SAATGPPGEQY

v_call: TRBV20-1
cdr3_length: 13
j_call: TRBJ2-3
d_call: TRBD2
cdr3_aa: SARGLASSTDTQY

v_call: TRBV30
cdr3_length: 13
j_call: TRBJ2-7
d_call: NA
cdr3_aa: AWSKHSLGVYEQY

v_call: TRBV3-1
cdr3_length: 12
j_call: TRBJ1-2
d_call: NA
cdr3_aa: ASSPPAGEYGYT

v_call: TRBV3-1
cdr3_length: 12
j_call: TRBJ2-2
d_call: NA
cdr3_aa: ASQMNLWTGELF

v_call: TRBV4-1
cdr3_length: 12
j_call: TRBJ2-2
d_call: NA
cdr3_aa: ASSQDRKAGELF

v_call: TRBV29-1
cdr3_length: 11
j_call: TRBJ1-1
d_call: NA
cdr3_aa: SVDTTGRTEAF

v_call: TRBV29-1
cdr3_length: 12
j_call: TRBJ2-1
d_call: TRBD2
cdr3_aa: SVVMGGAYNEQF

v_call: TRBV20-1
cdr3_length: 11
j_call: TRBJ2-7
d_call: NA
cdr3_aa: SANSDTVYEQY

v_call: TRBV14
cdr3_length: 12
j_call: TRBJ2-2
d_call: NA
cdr3_aa: ASSQGGRHGELF

v_call: TRBV11-2
cdr3_length: 14
j_call: TRBJ2-5
d_call: TRBD2
cdr3_aa: ASSLVGSGGLETQY

v_call: TRBV5-1
cdr3_length: 16
j_call: TRBJ1-1
d_call: TRBD1
cdr3_aa: ASSLSRDRPLMNTEAF

v_call: TRBV7-8
cdr3_length: 10
j_call: TRBJ2-7
d_call: NA
cdr3_aa: ASSLSRGEQY

v_call: TRBV7-2
cdr3_length: 15
j_call: TRBJ2-1
d_call: TRBD2
cdr3_aa: ASSLTSGGRSYNEQF

v_call: TRBV4-2
cdr3_length: 15
j_call: TRBJ2-7
d_call: NA
cdr3_aa: ASSQDLGRGGTYEQY

v_call: TRBV20-1
cdr3_length: 16
j_call: TRBJ2-1
d_call: TRBD2
cdr3_aa: SAPLWSRGRISYNEQF

v_call: TRBV20-1
cdr3_length: 11
j_call: TRBJ2-7
d_call: NA
cdr3_aa: RARASDGYEQY

v_call: TRBV30
cdr3_length: 11
j_call: TRBJ2-7
d_call: NA
cdr3_aa: AWSGGDGYEQY

v_call: TRBV9
cdr3_length: 14
j_call: TRBJ2-7
d_call: TRBD1
cdr3_aa: ASSVAETGTYYEQY

v_call: TRBV4-1
cdr3_length: 14
j_call: TRBJ2-3
d_call: TRBD2
cdr3_aa: ASSQDSSGGANTQY

v_call: TRBV2
cdr3_length: 11
j_call: TRBJ1-2
d_call: NA
cdr3_aa: ASRSTATNGYT

v_call: TRBV4-3
cdr3_length: 14
j_call: TRBJ2-1
d_call: TRBD1
cdr3_aa: ASSQGTGISYNEQF

v_call: TRBV5-1
cdr3_length: 12
j_call: TRBJ2-2
d_call: NA
cdr3_aa: ASSAGTKGGELF

v_call: TRBV3-1
cdr3_length: 13
j_call: TRBJ1-2
d_call: NA
cdr3_aa: ASSQDRGRIYGYT

v_call: TRBV11-1
cdr3_length: 13
j_call: TRBJ2-7
d_call: TRBD2
cdr3_aa: ASSKGLAVVEEQY

v_call: TRBV20-1
cdr3_length: 15
j_call: TRBJ2-1
d_call: TRBD1
cdr3_aa: SARDGSRGQGYNEQF

v_call: TRBV4-2
cdr3_length: 13
j_call: TRBJ2-3
d_call: NA
cdr3_aa: ASSQGGRSTDTQY

v_call: TRBV5-1
cdr3_length: 12
j_call: TRBJ2-3
d_call: TRBD2
cdr3_aa: ASSLRLAGDTQY

v_call: TRBV5-5
cdr3_length: 15
j_call: TRBJ2-7
d_call: TRBD2
cdr3_aa: ASSLSLTKLAWDEQY

v_call: TRBV19
cdr3_length: 12
j_call: TRBJ2-2
d_call: TRBD1
cdr3_aa: ASSIRQGAGELF

v_call: TRBV12-3/TRBV12-4
cdr3_length: 9
j_call: TRBJ1-1
d_call: TRBD1
cdr3_aa: ASSRDSEAF

v_call: TRBV12-3/TRBV12-4
cdr3_length: 15
j_call: TRBJ1-5
d_call: NA
cdr3_aa: ASSLDFRGRSNQPQH

v_call: TRBV6-5
cdr3_length: 16
j_call: TRBJ1-1
d_call: TRBD1
cdr3_aa: ASSYSPYGQATNTEAF

v_call: TRBV29-1
cdr3_length: 10
j_call: TRBJ2-1
d_call: NA
cdr3_aa: SVQGAYNEQF

v_call: TRBV5-1
cdr3_length: 15
j_call: TRBJ2-2
d_call: TRBD2
cdr3_aa: ASSLATSGANTGELF

v_call: TRBV12-3/TRBV12-4
cdr3_length: 11
j_call: TRBJ2-7
d_call: NA
cdr3_aa: ASSFEGPYEQY

v_call: TRBV14
cdr3_length: 14
j_call: TRBJ2-1
d_call: TRBD1
cdr3_aa: ASSQRQGFLGNEQF

v_call: TRBV10-3
cdr3_length: 13
j_call: TRBJ2-2
d_call: NA
cdr3_aa: AIANGIAHSGELF

v_call: TRBV14
cdr3_length: 12
j_call: TRBJ1-6
d_call: TRBD1
cdr3_aa: ASSQETGVSPLH

v_call: TRBV11-2
cdr3_length: 13
j_call: TRBJ2-7
d_call: TRBD1
cdr3_aa: ASSTVTGVVDEQY

v_call: TRBV7-2
cdr3_length: 12
j_call: TRBJ2-1
d_call: NA
cdr3_aa: ASSLVEGNNEQF